This T cell receptor beta chain was retrieved from a study of shared clonotypes between healthy human individuals. Overall study findings and caveats: The study found roughly 5% of naive CD4 clonotypes shared across four donors.

This clone was observed a single time. The antigen remains unidentified. V lost 5 bases, J lost 5 bases, and 9 bases lay in between. Germline-derived CDR1 and CDR2 are MNHNS and SASEGT. CDR3 length equals 12 residues. Sequenced by immunoSEQ multiplex PCR; TCRdb stores in-frame clones only, minus some. The sample shows 2 million or so clones, 85% to 95% of them seen only once. Sequenced sample: naive CD4+ T cells sorted from blood. Subset in this sample: CD45RA+ positively selected. The clonotype was recovered from a man aged 18 to 29 in good health. The gene calls are TRBV6-1 and TRBJ1-1, with D unresolved. The DNA of the CDR3 is TGTGCCAGCAGTTCCCTGGGGACTGAAGCTTTCTTT. This codes for CASSSLGTEAFF.